This is a list of T cell receptor beta chains from one sample in a study of CD8 T cells in ankylosing spondylitis. Each CDR3 protein is one row after TCRdb ran MiXCR on the 5' RACE reads. This sample carries a few hundred thousand distinct CDR3 sequences, over 8.5% of them seen once, and the ten largest clones take 6% to 8.5%. Sequenced: blood, either unsorted or a sorted T cell fraction (not recorded which). Every receptor here comes from a male donor with ankylosing spondylitis or in good health (not recorded which). CDR3s include the opening cysteine and the closing phenylalanine or tryptophan. A D gene is named only where the DNA matches it firmly. Clone size, where shown, is once, few, many, or a class for clones that have expanded.

TRBJ2-7 TRBD2 many TRBV20-1 CSATKRGEAYEQYF TGCAGTGCAACTAAGCGGGGGGAGGCCTACGAGCAGTACTTC
TRBJ1-1 TRBD1 few TRBV7-9 CASSLGGLARGAEAFF TGTGCCAGCAGCTTAGGCGGGCTGGCCAGGGGGGCTGAAGCTTTCTTT
TRBJ2-2 . many TRBV6-1 CASSRDSTGELFF TGTGCCAGCAGCCGAGACAGTACCGGGGAGCTGTTTTTT
TRBJ1-1 . many TRBV7-9 CASSFSIYTEAFF TGTGCCAGCAGCTTCTCTATTTACACTGAAGCTTTCTTT
TRBJ2-3 . . TRBV10-3 CAISLKVVVGRSTDTQYF TGTGCCATCAGTCTCAAAGTCGTCGTCGGGCGGTCCACAGATACGCAGTATTTT
TRBJ1-2 TRBD1 . TRBV27 CVSSPQGGGYGYTF TGTGTCAGCAGTCCACAGGGGGGCGGCTATGGCTACACCTTC
TRBJ2-1 TRBD2 few TRBV2 CASRAGSGDVHEQFF TGTGCCAGCAGGGCTGGTAGCGGGGACGTCCATGAGCAGTTCTTC
TRBJ1-2 . many TRBV20-1 CSAPGPYGYTF TGCAGTGCACCGGGGCCCTATGGCTACACCTTC
TRBJ2-3 . . TRBV28 CASSPNAGQNTQYF TGTGCCAGCAGTCCTAATGCGGGACAAAATACGCAGTATTTT
TRBJ2-1 TRBD1 . TRBV5-1 CASSLWTGGRGNEQFF TGCGCCAGCAGCTTGTGGACAGGGGGCCGGGGCAATGAGCAGTTCTTC
TRBJ1-6 . many TRBV5-1 CASSLEAATYNSPLHF TGCGCCAGCAGCTTGGAGGCAGCAACCTATAATTCACCCCTCCACTTT
TRBJ2-1 . many TRBV7-8 CASSFTREQFF TGTGCCAGCAGTTTCACACGTGAGCAGTTCTTC
TRBJ1-1 . . TRBV2 CASRQDNTEAFF TGTGCCAGCAGGCAGGACAACACTGAAGCTTTCTTT
TRBJ1-6 . . TRBV25-1 CASSSGTYLHF TGTGCCAGCAGTTCGGGGACCTACCTTCACTTT
TRBJ2-5 . many TRBV7-3 CASSLMPQETQYF TGTGCCAGCAGCTTAATGCCCCAAGAGACCCAGTACTTC
TRBJ1-1 . many TRBV4-1 CASSPEGHLNTEAFF TGCGCCAGCAGCCCCGAAGGACACCTGAACACTGAAGCTTTCTTT
TRBJ2-1 TRBD2 many TRBV6-1 CASSEQAGGLDEQFF TGTGCCAGCAGTGAACAAGCGGGGGGATTGGATGAGCAGTTCTTC
TRBJ2-1 TRBD2 many TRBV13 CASSLGPSGGNEQFF TGTGCCAGCAGCTTAGGGCCTAGCGGGGGCAATGAGCAGTTCTTC
TRBJ1-5 TRBD1 many TRBV5-1 CASSLGDRGSQPQHF TGCGCCAGCAGCTTGGGGGACAGGGGGTCTCAGCCCCAGCATTTT
TRBJ2-3 . many TRBV6-4 CASSDLGGHRDTQYF TGTGCCAGCAGTGATCTCGGGGGCCACCGAGATACGCAGTATTTT
TRBJ1-2 . few TRBV29-1 CSVGGMYGYTF TGCAGCGTTGGAGGGATGTATGGCTACACCTTC
TRBJ2-7 . many TRBV20-1 CSAAGTQESYEQYF TGCAGTGCTGCCGGGACCCAAGAGTCCTACGAGCAGTACTTC
TRBJ2-3 . many TRBV12-3/TRBV12-4 CASSLGRRTDTQYF TGTGCCAGCAGCCTGGGACGGCGCACAGATACGCAGTATTTT
TRBJ1-1 . many TRBV10-3 CAISEGGGVQAFF TGTGCCATCAGTGAGGGCGGAGGGGTCCAGGCTTTCTTT
TRBJ2-1 TRBD2 many TRBV20-1 CSARDLRGAHEQFF TGCAGTGCTAGAGATCTGCGGGGGGCCCATGAGCAGTTCTTC
TRBJ1-4 . few TRBV5-5 CASSLEGRVEKLFF TGTGCCAGCAGCTTGGAGGGGCGGGTTGAAAAACTGTTTTTT
TRBJ1-1 . . TRBV3-1 CASSPPGTEAFF TGTGCCAGCAGCCCTCCCGGCACTGAAGCTTTCTTT
TRBJ1-5 . few TRBV2 CASSGGLGQPQHF TGTGCCAGCAGTGGGGGACTAGGTCAGCCCCAGCATTTT
TRBJ1-5 TRBD1 many TRBV12-3/TRBV12-4 CASSRTGYSNQPQHF TGTGCCAGCAGCCGGACAGGCTATAGCAATCAGCCCCAGCATTTT
TRBJ1-2 . . TRBV5-1 CASSLLPSSGYTF TGCGCCAGCAGCCTTCTTCCGTCGAGTGGCTACACCTTC
TRBJ2-1 . . TRBV3-1 CASCSLTLSTESSYNEQFF TGTGCCAGCTGCTCGCTGACCCTCTCGACTGAGAGCTCCTACAATGAGCAGTTCTTC
TRBJ1-1 TRBD1 few TRBV10-3 CAISEATGGQGEAFF TGTGCCATCAGTGAAGCTACAGGGGGCCAAGGTGAAGCTTTCTTT
TRBJ2-3 TRBD2 . TRBV6-1 CASGIAGDADTQYF TGTGCCAGCGGAATAGCGGGGGATGCAGATACGCAGTATTTT
TRBJ2-2 TRBD2 . TRBV4-1 CASKSGGGNTGELFF TGCGCCAGCAAAAGCGGGGGGGGGAACACCGGGGAGCTGTTTTTT
TRBJ2-7 . . TRBV3-1 CASSPRTYEQYF TGTGCCAGCAGCCCCCGGACGTACGAGCAGTACTTC
TRBJ2-3 . many TRBV7-8 CASSTGTMYPSTDTQYF TGTGCCAGCTCCACGGGGACAATGTATCCTAGCACAGATACGCAGTATTTT
TRBJ2-5 . many TRBV12-3/TRBV12-4 CASSPLRGQETQYF TGTGCCAGCAGTCCTCTACGGGGGCAAGAGACCCAGTACTTC
TRBJ2-3 TRBD2 many TRBV5-1 CASSLLLAGSKDTQYF TGCGCCAGCAGCTTGTTACTAGCGGGGTCTAAAGATACGCAGTATTTT
TRBJ2-2 . . TRBV12-3/TRBV12-4 CASSLHFGELFF TGTGCCAGCAGTCTCCATTTTGGGGAGCTGTTTTTT
TRBJ1-4 TRBD1 many TRBV20-1 CSAADRATEKLFF TGCAGTGCTGCGGACAGGGCTACTGAAAAACTGTTTTTT
TRBJ1-1 . many TRBV3-1 CASSQDKGGLTEAFF TGTGCCAGCAGCCAAGATAAGGGGGGACTCACTGAAGCTTTCTTT
TRBJ2-4 . many TRBV20-1 CSARGREGIQYF TGCAGTGCTAGAGGCAGGGAAGGCATTCAGTACTTC
TRBJ2-1 TRBD2 . TRBV29-1 CSVKTSGYNEQFF TGCAGCGTTAAGACTAGCGGATACAATGAGCAGTTCTTC
TRBJ2-3 TRBD2 few TRBV19 CASSVGGVGTDTQYF TGTGCCAGTAGTGTTGGGGGGGTCGGCACAGATACGCAGTATTTT
TRBJ2-1 TRBD2 . TRBV20-1 CSTRAGGSSYNEQFF TGCAGTACTAGAGCTGGCGGGAGCTCCTACAATGAGCAGTTCTTC
TRBJ2-4 . many TRBV21-1 CASSNGQLAKNIQYF TGTGCCAGCAGCAACGGACAGCTAGCCAAAAACATTCAGTACTTC
TRBJ1-1 . . TRBV6-5 CASSYSRGQAFF TGTGCCAGCAGTTACTCGAGGGGACAAGCTTTCTTT
TRBJ2-7 . many TRBV6-6 CASRGDGSYEQYF TGTGCCAGCCGAGGCGACGGCTCCTACGAGCAGTACTTC
TRBJ1-1 . many TRBV15 CATSPRIMDAEAFF TGTGCCACCAGCCCCAGGATAATGGACGCTGAAGCTTTCTTT